Listed here are 30 T cell receptor beta chains from one sample, sequenced in a study of shared clonotypes between healthy human individuals. Data came from immunoSEQ multiplex PCR; TCRdb stores just in-frame clones and leaves some out. The sample includes about 2.5 million clones, 92% seen only once; the top ten take 0.37%. What was sequenced was naive CD4+ T cells from PBMCs. Documented subset: CD45RA+ positively selected. Every receptor here comes from a man aged 18 to 29 in good health. Some clones in this sample may be carry-over from other donors' samples.

The rearrangement links TRBV5-1 to TRBJ2-7; 10 nucleotides agree with TRBD1. The J segment lost 3 bases and the V segment lost 3 bases, leaving 6 bases of the junction unmatched. Germline lookup yields CDR1 SGHRS and CDR2 YFSETQ. The CDR3 extends over 15 amino acids. CDR3 amino acids: CASSSRGTGDYEQYF. The DNA for the CDR3 is TGCGCCAGCAGCTCACGTGGGACAGGGGACTACGAGCAGTACTTC.

The chain carries TRBV27 and TRBJ2-1; D gene uncertain. Germline values: CDR1 MNHEY, CDR2 SMNVEV (reference sequence). V was clipped by 2 bases and J by 3 bases, with 8 bases between them. The CDR3 runs to 14 residues. As DNA, the CDR3 is TGTGCCAGCAGTTTAATGCGGATCTACAATGAGCAGTTCTTC. This encodes CASSLMRIYNEQFF.

This chain links TRBV19 with TRBJ2-1; 8 nucleotides match TRBD2. J was trimmed by 6 bases and V by 3 bases; bases with no gene match: 4. The germline CDR1 and CDR2 sequences are LNHDA and SQIVND (reference sequence). The CDR3 runs 14 residues. CDR3 DNA: TGTGCCAGTAGTATCGGAGCGGGGGTCAATGAGCAGTTCTTC. Its translation is CASSIGAGVNEQFF.

The rearrangement uses TRBV28 and TRBJ2-7, with TRBD2 matching over 10 bases. The V segment lost 6 bases and the J segment 3 bases; nucleotides outside the gene matches: 5. The CDR3 consists of 14 residues. Germline loops: CDR1 MDHEN, CDR2 SYDVKM. The CDR3 nucleotides are TGTGCCAGCAGCCCAGCGGGAGGGGACTACGAGCAGTACTTC. Protein sequence: CASSPAGGDYEQYF. Filled out from reference TRBV28 and TRBJ2-7, the complete variable domain reads DVKVTQSSRYLVKRTGEKVFLECVQDMDHENMFWYRQDPGLGLRLIYFSYDVKMKEKGDIPEGYSVSREKKERFSLILESASTNQTSMYLCASSPAGGDYEQYFGPGTRLTVT.

The V and J genes are TRBV5-4 and TRBJ2-3; 8 positions agree with TRBD2. The CDR3 covers 16 residues. From germline, CDR1 is SGHNT and CDR2 YYREEE (reference sequence). Trimming took 5 bases from V and 3 from J; bases not matched to a gene: 11. In DNA form, the CDR3 reads TGTGCCAGCAGTCCTATTGGGCGGGAGGAGACAGATACGCAGTATTTT. This translates into CASSPIGREETDTQYF.

The rearrangement links TRBV11-2 to TRBJ2-7; D not resolved. The germline gives CDR1 SGHAT, CDR2 FQNNGV. Trimming took off 5 bases at V and 6 bases at J, with 17 bases between the two ends. The CDR3 covers 14 residues. The CDR3 nucleotides are TGTGCCAGCAGCCCACAACTTCTGGGGTCCGAGCAGTACTTC. Protein product: CASSPQLLGSEQYF.

For this clone: The same CDR3 is also encoded by other DNA sequences in this sample. This chain links TRBV9 with TRBJ2-1; D ambiguous. Trimming stripped 0 bases from V and 9 bases from J, with 4 bases between. This CDR3 is built from 11 residues. The germline V gene encodes CDR1 SGDLS and CDR2 YYNGEE. CDR3 amino acids: CASSVGGEQFF. The CDR3 bases are TGTGCCAGCAGCGTAGGAGGTGAGCAGTTCTTC.

Comment on this clone: Within the sample, other DNA sequences also encode this same CDR3. The V and J genes are TRBV27 and TRBJ2-2; 7 nucleotides match TRBD2. CDR1 and CDR2 from the germline V gene are MNHEY and SMNVEV (reference sequence). With V trimmed by 5 bases and J by 2 bases, 5 bases remained unmatched. The length of the CDR3 is 15 residues. The CDR3 is CASSRLAVNTGELFF. For the CDR3, the DNA is TGTGCCAGCAGTCGCCTAGCGGTAAACACCGGGGAGCTGTTTTTT.

Comment on this clone: Within the sample, other DNA sequences also encode this same CDR3. The CDR3, as DNA: TGCGCCAGCAGCCCTGGTGGGCAAGAGACCCAGTACTTC. Protein: CASSPGGQETQYF. This sequence joins TRBV5-1 and TRBJ2-5, with D unresolved. V was shortened by 4 bases and J by 2 bases, with 9 bases between the two germline ends. CDR1 is SGHRS, CDR2 YFSETQ, per germline. CDR3 length: 13 residues.

A word on this clone: Other DNA sequences of this sample code for an identical CDR3. The chain joins TRBV11-2 to TRBJ2-3, with 8 bases lining up with TRBD1. V dropped 5 bases and J dropped 5; count of bases not matched to a gene: 6. From germline, CDR1 is SGHAT and CDR2 FQNNGV. The CDR3 consists of 14 residues. Here the CDR3 reads CASSLGTGGDTQYF. The CDR3 DNA follows: TGTGCCAGCAGCCTCGGGACAGGCGGAGATACGCAGTATTTT.

The J gene is TRBJ2-7, the V gene TRBV13; D is perhaps TRBD2 (6 bases). This CDR3 has 15 amino acids. From germline, CDR1 is PRHDT and CDR2 FYEKMQ (reference sequence). V was trimmed by 1 base and J by 3 bases, leaving 13 bases between them. In DNA, the CDR3 is TGTGCCAGCAGCTTAGCCCCCGCCGGGAGCTACGAGCAGTACTTC. Its protein is CASSLAPAGSYEQYF.

This sequence joins TRBV29-1 and TRBJ1-2; 8 nucleotides line up with TRBD1. Germline-derived CDR1 and CDR2 are SQVTM and ANQGSEA. With V trimmed by 7 bases and J by 7 bases, 8 bases remained unmatched. The CDR3 is 12 amino acids. DNA of the CDR3: TGCAGCGCCACCCTTACAGGGGGTGGCTACACCTTC. It translates to CSATLTGGGYTF.

The CDR3 reads CASSLNGAGPYSGNTIYF. DNA for the CDR3: TGTGCCAGCAGTCTGAATGGGGCAGGACCGTACTCTGGAAACACCATATATTTT. The chain uses TRBV27 and TRBJ1-3; the D gene is possibly TRBD1 (5 bases). This CDR3 contains 18 residues. Germline CDR1 and CDR2: MNHEY and SMNVEV (reference sequence). V gave up 5 bases and J gave up 0 bases, with 20 bases separating them.

The chain recombines TRBV28 with TRBJ2-6; D gene unclear. Looked up from germline, CDR1 is MDHEN and CDR2 is SYDVKM. Between the trimmed V and J ends, which lost 6 bases and 0 bases, there was a span of 9 bases. The CDR3 is 15 amino acids. This CDR3 is CASSVGDSGANVLTF. The CDR3 DNA follows: TGTGCCAGCAGCGTAGGAGACTCTGGGGCCAACGTCCTGACTTTC.

This rearrangement joins TRBV15 to TRBJ2-7; 9 nucleotides line up with TRBD2. The CDR3 runs 15 residues. Germline V gene lookup returns CDR1 LNHNV and CDR2 YYDKDF (reference sequence). V lost 3 bases, J lost 7 bases, and 10 bases stayed unmatched. The CDR3 reads CATSRTSGPFKEQYF. DNA of the CDR3: TGTGCCACCAGCAGGACTAGCGGACCGTTTAAAGAGCAGTACTTC. Based on the CDR3 plus reference TRBV15 and TRBJ2-7, the full variable domain is DAMVIQNPRYQVTQFGKPVTLSCSQTLNHNVMYWYQQKSSQAPKLLFHYYDKDFNNEADTPDNFQSRRPNTSFCFLDIRSPGLGDTAMYLCATSRTSGPFKEQYFGPGTRLTVT.

V gene TRBV7-3 combines with J gene TRBJ2-1; 8 bases are shared with TRBD2. The CDR3 extends over 14 amino acids. J lost 7 bases, V lost 4 bases, and 6 bases had no gene match. Germline lookup yields CDR1 SGHTA and CDR2 FQGTGA. CDR3 residues: CASSSRTSTNEQFF. The CDR3 bases are TGTGCCAGCAGCTCCAGGACTAGCACTAATGAGCAGTTCTTC.

The rearrangement uses TRBV10-1 and TRBJ2-3, with TRBD2 identical over 8 bases. This CDR3 region has 14 residues. Germline V gene sequence: CDR1 WNHNN, CDR2 SYGVQD (reference sequence). CDR3 in amino acids: CATMAGGRTDTQYF. CDR3 in DNA: TGCGCTACGATGGCGGGAGGACGCACAGATACGCAGTATTTT.

This clone was seen just once. V is TRBV28 and J is TRBJ2-7; D may be TRBD1 (6 bases). Between the trimmed V and J ends, which lost 6 bases and 1 base, there was a span of 19 bases. CDR1 and CDR2 from the germline V gene are MDHEN and SYDVKM. This CDR3 is 16 amino acids long. Here the CDR3 DNA reads TGTGCCAGCAGCCTAACCATTTACAGGGAGTCCTACGAGCAGTACTTC. Translated: CASSLTIYRESYEQYF.

This clone was detected only a few times. The chain carries TRBV30 and TRBJ1-5; TRBD1 might be the D (5 bases). CDR1 is GTSNPN and CDR2 is SVGIG in the germline V gene (reference sequence). The V end lost 5 bases, the J end lost 6 bases, and 14 bases lay between the germline ends. CDR3 length equals 13 residues. The CDR3 DNA reads as TGTGCCTGGGGAGGGGAGATCGGTCAGCCCCAGCATTTT. It encodes CAWGGEIGQPQHF.

The CDR3, as DNA: TGTGCCAGCAGTTCCCCCCTGCGGGACCCAGATACGCAGTATTTT. Translated: CASSSPLRDPDTQYF. The chain recombines TRBV27 with TRBJ2-3, with a possible D match to TRBD2 (6 bases). V gave up 4 bases and J gave up 4 bases, with 15 bases separating them. This CDR3 comprises 15 residues. Germline loops: CDR1 MNHEY, CDR2 SMNVEV (reference sequence).

The chain recombines TRBV28 with TRBJ1-1, with TRBD1 as a possible D gene (5 bases). Germline V CDR1 and CDR2: MDHEN, SYDVKM. Trimming pared 3 bases from V and 1 base from J, leaving 12 bases between. This CDR3 spans 15 amino acids. CDR3 in amino acids: CASSLWFGGNTEAFF. CDR3 nucleotide sequence: TGTGCCAGCAGTTTGTGGTTTGGGGGGAACACTGAAGCTTTCTTT.

Regarding this clone: Other DNA variants within this sample encode the same CDR3. The chain joins TRBV20-1 to TRBJ2-7; no clear D. V was trimmed by 1 base and J by 6 bases, leaving 7 bases between them. Germline assignment: CDR1 DFQATT and CDR2 SNEGSKA (reference sequence). CDR3 length equals 11 residues. The CDR3 DNA sequence: TGCAGTGCTAGAGCTGGAGTCGAGCAGTACTTC. Translating it yields CSARAGVEQYF.

This clone was detected once. CDR3 bases: TGTGCCAGCAGCTTGGCGGGGAGGACAGAGACCCAGTACTTC. The encoded protein is CASSLAGRTETQYF. V gene TRBV5-4 combines with J gene TRBJ2-5, with TRBD2 as a possible D gene (6 bases). This CDR3 has 14 residues. V lost 0 bases to trimming and J lost 4 bases, with 10 bases between them. Germline V gene lookup returns CDR1 SGHNT and CDR2 YYREEE (reference sequence).

The rearrangement uses TRBV27 and TRBJ2-7; possibly TRBD2 for D (5 bases). CDR3 length: 14 residues. The germline V and J ends were trimmed by 7 bases and 3 bases, with 16 bases remaining between them. Looked up from germline, CDR1 is MNHEY and CDR2 is SMNVEV (reference sequence). The CDR3 sequence: CASKGYGKDYEQYF. The CDR3 DNA reads TGTGCCAGCAAAGGTTACGGGAAGGACTACGAGCAGTACTTC.

J is TRBJ2-5 and V is TRBV29-1, with TRBD2 as a possible D gene (5 bases). The J call may be mistaken, given a closer DNA end match to TRBJ2-7. The germline V gene has CDR1 SQVTM and CDR2 ANQGSEA. This CDR3 region has 14 residues. For the CDR3, the DNA is TGCAGCGCCCAACTGCGACTATCAACCTACGAGCAGTACTTC. As protein: CSAQLRLSTYEQYF.

This clone is a singleton in its sample. This chain joins TRBV7-2 and TRBJ2-1; TRBD2 matches 7 bases. Germline CDR1 reads SGHTA; CDR2 reads FQGNSA. The ends lost 0 bases at V and 9 bases at J; junction bases unmatched: 11. The CDR3 loop spans 16 amino acids. The CDR3 nucleotides are TGTGCCAGCAGCTTAGCCCTGGGCGGGAGTTTCGGTGAGCAGTTCTTC. Its translation: CASSLALGGSFGEQFF.

The chain has TRBV9 and TRBJ2-1, with D perhaps matching TRBD1 or TRBD2 (5 bases each). Germline V gene lookup returns CDR1 SGDLS and CDR2 YYNGEE. Trimming shortened V by 4 bases and J by 8 bases, and 25 bases separated the two germline ends. CDR3 length: 17 residues. The CDR3 is CASSLNLGTTTGDEQFF. For the CDR3, the DNA is TGTGCCAGCAGCTTAAACCTCGGGACCACGACGGGCGATGAGCAGTTCTTC.

This clone was seen just once. This chain connects TRBV13 to TRBJ2-3, with TRBD1 as a possible D gene (5 bases). CDR1 is PRHDT and CDR2 is FYEKMQ in the germline V gene (reference sequence). V lost 5 bases and J 3 bases, leaving 9 bases between the germline ends. The CDR3 runs 13 residues. The CDR3: CASSPRQTDTQYF. Written as DNA, the CDR3 is TGTGCCAGCAGCCCCCGACAGACAGATACGCAGTATTTT.

The V call is TRBV2, the J call TRBJ1-3, with 8 bases matching TRBD1. The CDR3 is made up of 14 amino acids. Germline trimming cut 4 bases from V and 3 bases from J; bases unmatched to any gene: 2. CDR1 SNHLY and CDR2 FYNNEI come from the germline V gene. The CDR3 is CASSGTGIGNTIYF. For the CDR3, the DNA is TGTGCCAGCAGTGGGACAGGGATTGGAAACACCATATATTTT.

The rearrangement links TRBV4-2 to TRBJ1-1; unclear D gene. V was cut by 3 bases and J by 2 bases, with 13 bases left in between. This CDR3 is built from 15 residues. The germline gives CDR1 LGHNA, CDR2 YNFKEQ. The CDR3 nucleotides are TGTGCCAGCAGCCAGGAACCCCTGGATAACACTGAAGCTTTCTTT. It yields the protein CASSQEPLDNTEAFF.